The 17 T cell receptor beta chains in this list originate from one sample, sequenced in a study of technical replicates of blood from a few donors. The protocol was immunoSEQ multiplex PCR, while the TCRdb copy is restricted to in-frame clones and leaves out a portion. Among 75,000 to 95,000 clones listed, 80% to 95% were seen once. Specimen: T cells isolated from PBMCs. These receptors were obtained from a human donor in good health.

This clone was observed a few times. This rearrangement joins TRBV9 to TRBJ1-1; D call uncertain. V was trimmed by 1 base and J by 0 bases, leaving 10 bases between them. CDR1 and CDR2 from the germline V gene are SGDLS and YYNGEE. This CDR3 is built from 15 residues. The CDR3 reads CASSVSSAMNTEAFF. The CDR3, as DNA: TGTGCCAGCAGCGTAAGTTCCGCGATGAACACTGAAGCTTTCTTT. The full variable domain, its missing parts supplied by reference TRBV9 and TRBJ1-1, is DSGVTQTPKHLITATGQRVTLRCSPRSGDLSVYWYQQSLDQGLQFLIQYYNGEERAKGNILERFSAQQFPDLHSELNLSSLELGDSALYFCASSVSSAMNTEAFFGQGTRLTVV.

This chain joins TRBV28 and TRBJ2-1; D not certain. The CDR3 is made up of 19 amino acids. Germline CDR1 reads MDHEN; CDR2 reads SYDVKM. V lost 7 bases to trimming and J lost 1 base, with 26 bases between them. The DNA of the CDR3 is TGTGCCAGCAATCTTGGGTGGCGTCGAGCTAGTGGATCCTACAATGAGCAGTTCTTC. Its translation is CASNLGWRRASGSYNEQFF.

The rearrangement links TRBV29-1 to TRBJ1-1; D is uncertain. V lost 0 bases to trimming and J lost 0 bases, with 8 bases between them. Germline CDR1 SQVTM, CDR2 ANQGSEA. This CDR3 region has 14 residues. CDR3 sequence reads: CSVEDLLVNTEAFF. In DNA form, the CDR3 reads TGCAGCGTTGAAGATCTCTTAGTGAACACTGAAGCTTTCTTT.

The chain employs TRBV4-1 and TRBJ2-7, with 12 bases fitting TRBD2. CDR1 is MGHRA, CDR2 YSYEKL, per germline. The CDR3 is made up of 14 amino acids. Losses at the gene ends were 4 bases for V and 6 bases for J; bases not matched to a gene: 4. The CDR3 nucleotides read TGCGCCAGCAGCCTAGGACTAGCGGGGCCCGAGCAGTACTTC. Amino acid sequence: CASSLGLAGPEQYF.

This chain links TRBV30 with TRBJ2-7, with 7 bases identical to TRBD1. J was trimmed by 3 bases and V by 0 bases; bases with no gene match: 5. Germline CDR1 reads GTSNPN; CDR2 reads SVGIG (reference sequence). This CDR3 contains 14 residues. CDR3 bases: TGTGCCTGGAGTGTACGGGGACAGCGCTACGAGCAGTACTTC. Its protein is CAWSVRGQRYEQYF.

Written as DNA, the CDR3 is TGTGCCAGCATCAATTCCCAGGGATTACGGTACGAGCAGTACTTC. Protein product: CASINSQGLRYEQYF. The chain has TRBV7-9 and TRBJ2-7; a possible D gene is TRBD1 (5 bases). The CDR3 loop spans 15 amino acids. The germline CDR1 and CDR2 sequences are SEHNR and FQNEAQ (reference sequence). Trimming removed 7 bases at V and 4 bases at J, with 20 bases between.

The chain is built from TRBV27 and TRBJ2-7; possibly TRBD1 for D (5 bases). The CDR3 loop spans 14 amino acids. Between the trimmed V and J ends, which lost 3 bases and 4 bases, there was a span of 13 bases. Germline V gene data show CDR1 as MNHEY and CDR2 as SMNVEV (reference sequence). The DNA for the CDR3 is TGTGCCAGCAGTTTTGGCCAGGGATCTTACGAGCAGTACTTC. Amino acids: CASSFGQGSYEQYF.

The rearrangement links TRBV5-1 to TRBJ2-3, with 10 bases lining up with TRBD2. V lost 4 bases to trimming and J lost 1 base; unmatched junction nucleotides: 3. This CDR3 is built from 15 residues. Germline values: CDR1 SGHRS, CDR2 YFSETQ. The DNA for the CDR3 is TGCGCCAGCAGCCCGGGGACTAGCGGCACAGATACGCAGTATTTT. This encodes CASSPGTSGTDTQYF.

The V gene is TRBV27, the J gene TRBJ2-5; D is perhaps TRBD1 (6 bases). CDR1 and CDR2 from the germline V gene are MNHEY and SMNVEV (reference sequence). This CDR3 spans 13 amino acids. The ends were cut back, 11 bases at V and 1 base at J, with 14 bases in the middle. The CDR3 loop reads CAPGQRIQETQYF. The CDR3 DNA sequence: TGTGCCCCGGGACAAAGGATCCAAGAGACCCAGTACTTC.

With regard to this clone: Relative to the germline gene, one junction end is altered; a read error may explain this. This chain uses TRBV7-7 with TRBJ2-2, with 8 positions matching TRBD1. CDR3 size: 15 residues. Germline V gene data show CDR1 as SSHAT and CDR2 as FNYEAQ (reference sequence). The CDR3 reads CASSHAGGGTGELFF. For the CDR3, the DNA is TGTGCTAGCAGCCACGCAGGGGGCGGGACCGGGGAGCTGTTTTTT.

The chain links TRBV5-1 to TRBJ1-4; no firm D call. CDR3 size: 14 residues. Germline lookup yields CDR1 SGHRS and CDR2 YFSETQ. V gave up 5 bases and J gave up 0 bases, with 8 bases separating them. CDR3 in DNA: TGCGCCAGCAGACTATCTGCAACTAATGAAAAACTGTTTTTT. This encodes CASRLSATNEKLFF.

The chain couples TRBV18 to TRBJ2-5; 7 bases map to TRBD1. This CDR3 has 14 residues. CDR1 is KGHSH and CDR2 is LQKENI in the germline V gene. The V gene end was trimmed by 3 bases and the J gene end by 2 bases; junction bases not matched to a gene: 3. The CDR3 region has the DNA TGTGCCAGCTCACCGGGACAGCTACAAGAGACCCAGTACTTC. Translating it yields CASSPGQLQETQYF.

This chain connects TRBV7-7 to TRBJ2-1, with D possibly matching TRBD2 (6 bases). In germline, CDR1 is SSHAT, CDR2 FNYEAQ (reference sequence). The CDR3 spans 15 residues. V was trimmed by 4 bases and J by 8 bases, leaving 18 bases between them. The CDR3 is CASSSTEGPTDEQFF. The DNA for the CDR3 is TGTGCCAGCAGCTCCACGGAGGGTCCTACGGATGAGCAGTTCTTC.

The V call is TRBV19, the J call TRBJ2-3; tentatively, D is TRBD1 (5 bases). CDR3 size: 14 residues. Per the germline V gene, CDR1 is LNHDA and CDR2 is SQIVND (reference sequence). The ends were cut back, 5 bases at V and 2 bases at J, with 11 bases in the middle. CDR3 bases: TGTGCCAGTAGTCTCTCGACAGACACAGATACGCAGTATTTT. This translates into CASSLSTDTDTQYF.

V gene TRBV2 combines with J gene TRBJ2-5; D is perhaps TRBD1 (5 bases). V dropped 7 bases and J dropped 1 base, with 7 bases sitting between them. The germline gives CDR1 SNHLY, CDR2 FYNNEI. This CDR3 has 12 residues. In nucleotides, the CDR3 is TGTGCCAGCATCGACAGCCAAGAGACCCAGTACTTC. As protein: CASIDSQETQYF.

The genes are TRBV2 and TRBJ2-7; TRBD2 is a possible D gene (5 bases). V lost 2 bases to trimming and J lost 3 bases, with 11 bases between them. Germline V gene sequence: CDR1 SNHLY, CDR2 FYNNEI. The length of the CDR3 is 14 residues. The CDR3 DNA is TGTGCCAGCAGTGAACAAAATCGGGACTACGAGCAGTACTTC. Translated: CASSEQNRDYEQYF.

The chain links TRBV12-5 to TRBJ2-1; TRBD1 aligns across 9 bases. This CDR3 contains 20 residues. V lost 0 bases to trimming and J lost 0 bases; unmatched junction nucleotides: 12. CDR1 and CDR2 (germline): LGHNT, FRNRAP. The CDR3 region has the DNA TGTGCTAGTGGTTTGGTACGGTCGGGGACAGGGATTTTCTCCTACAATGAGCAGTTCTTC. This encodes CASGLVRSGTGIFSYNEQFF.